Listed here are 16 T cell receptor beta chains from one sample, sequenced in a study of blood T cell repertoires in COVID-19. Sequencing was performed with immunoSEQ multiplex PCR; in TCRdb, only in-frame clones are kept and a portion is missing. The top ten hold 4% of the sample, which has about 330,000 clones, roughly 90% seen once. The source material was peripheral blood. The receptors originated from a woman in her 50s with active or convalescent COVID-19.

For this clone: The identical CDR3 is also encoded by other nucleotide sequences in the sample. The chain joins TRBV18 to TRBJ1-2; 7 bases agree with TRBD1. This CDR3 is built from 13 residues. Trimming cost V 2 bases and J 5 bases; bases outside gene matches: 2. CDR1 and CDR2 (germline): KGHSH, LQKENI. Here the CDR3 reads CASSPSGGYGYTF. The CDR3 DNA is TGTGCCAGCTCACCATCAGGGGGGTATGGCTACACCTTC.

This clone appeared once. The rearrangement joins TRBV5-4 to TRBJ2-1; 15 positions match TRBD2. This CDR3 has 18 residues. Germline V CDR1 and CDR2: SGHNT, YYREEE (reference sequence). The junction had 6 bases not matched to a gene; V was cut back by 4 bases and J by 1 base. Here the CDR3 reads CASSRRTSGGESYNEQFF. DNA of the CDR3: TGTGCCAGCAGCCGACGGACTAGCGGGGGGGAATCCTACAATGAGCAGTTCTTC. The variable domain in full, with the rest retrieved from reference TRBV5-4 and TRBJ2-1, is ETGVTQSPTHLIKTRGQQVTLRCSSQSGHNTVSWYQQALGQGPQFIFQYYREEENGRGNFPPRFSGLQFPNYSSELNVNALELDDSALYLCASSRRTSGGESYNEQFFGPGTRLTVL.

The chain combines TRBV9 with TRBJ2-7, with 9 bases fitting TRBD1. CDR3 length equals 15 residues. Germline trimming cut 0 bases from V and 2 bases from J; bases unmatched to any gene: 3. Germline V gives CDR1 SGDLS, CDR2 YYNGEE. The CDR3 loop reads CASSVGGTGTYEQYF. Here the CDR3 DNA reads TGTGCCAGCAGCGTAGGGGGGACAGGGACCTACGAGCAGTACTTC.

This clone appeared a few times. The V and J genes are TRBV7-9 and TRBJ1-2; 12 bases map to TRBD1. The CDR3 consists of 18 residues. Germline V gene lookup returns CDR1 SEHNR and CDR2 FQNEAQ (reference sequence). J lost 1 base, V lost 3 bases, and 9 bases had no gene match. The CDR3 DNA reads as TGTGCCAGCAGCTTCTCTGGGACAGGGGGCCTCAATAACTATGGCTACACCTTC. Protein: CASSFSGTGGLNNYGYTF.

The J gene is TRBJ2-7, the V gene TRBV4-1; D is perhaps TRBD2 (7 bases). CDR3 length equals 16 residues. CDR1 is MGHRA and CDR2 is YSYEKL in the germline V gene. The ends were cut back, 4 bases at V and 4 bases at J, with 20 bases in the middle. CDR3 protein: CASSRGGGAIPYEQYF. The CDR3 nucleotides read TGCGCCAGCAGCCGCGGGGGCGGGGCCATACCATACGAGCAGTACTTC.

This rearrangement joins TRBV5-6 to TRBJ2-3; D gene unclear. The CDR3 is 13 residues long. V was trimmed by 5 bases and J by 0 bases, leaving 7 bases between them. CDR1 and CDR2 (germline): SGHDT, YYEEEE. The CDR3 protein is CASRPRSTDTQYF. The CDR3 nucleotides read TGTGCCAGCAGGCCGAGGAGCACAGATACGCAGTATTTT.

The chain uses TRBV6-6 and TRBJ1-5; no clear D. The CDR3 runs to 14 residues. The germline V and J ends were trimmed by 1 base and 4 bases, with 8 bases remaining between them. The germline gives CDR1 MNHNY, CDR2 SVGAGI (reference sequence). The CDR3 protein is CASSYWADNQPQHF. The CDR3 DNA is TGTGCCAGCAGTTACTGGGCAGATAATCAGCCCCAGCATTTT.

V is TRBV4-3 and J is TRBJ2-7, with 9 bases lining up with TRBD2. Germline lookup yields CDR1 LGHNA and CDR2 YSLEER. After removal of 7 bases from V and 0 bases from J, the junction contained 16 bases not matched to a gene. This CDR3 has 18 amino acids. The CDR3 DNA follows: TGCGCCAGCATGCGGGGGGGACTAGCCCAAATGGACTCCTACGAGCAGTACTTC. Its protein is CASMRGGLAQMDSYEQYF.

J is TRBJ2-1 and V is TRBV6-6; unclear D gene. Deletions cut 2 bases from V and 10 bases from J, with 6 bases between. Germline loops: CDR1 MNHNY, CDR2 SVGAGI (reference sequence). The CDR3 runs to 11 residues. The CDR3 protein is CASSYKEEQFF. The CDR3 DNA follows: TGTGCCAGCAGTTACAAGGAGGAGCAGTTCTTC.

The chain links TRBV9 to TRBJ2-6; 8 bases agree with TRBD1. CDR3 size: 19 residues. V shed 4 bases and J 0 bases; nucleotides not matched to a gene: 12. The germline V gene has CDR1 SGDLS and CDR2 YYNGEE. CDR3 bases: TGTGCCAGCAGCCCAAGACGGACAGGGAGCCTCTCTGGGGCCAACGTCCTGACTTTC. This gives the protein CASSPRRTGSLSGANVLTF.

V and J are TRBV5-1 and TRBJ1-2, with 9 bases that match TRBD1. The germline V gene has CDR1 SGHRS and CDR2 YFSETQ. V shed 0 bases and J 7 bases; nucleotides not matched to a gene: 7. CDR3 length: 15 residues. The CDR3 DNA reads as TGCGCCAGCAGCTTGGCCCGAGGACAGGGGAGTGGCTACACCTTC. This gives the protein CASSLARGQGSGYTF.

The chain carries TRBV11-3 and TRBJ2-3; 8 positions match TRBD1. CDR3 length: 15 amino acids. V dropped 5 bases and J dropped 6; count of bases not matched to a gene: 10. From germline, CDR1 is SGHNT and CDR2 YENEEA. CDR3: CASSTRQGSVDTQYF. The CDR3 region has the DNA TGTGCCAGCAGCACCCGACAGGGGAGTGTGGATACGCAGTATTTT.

This chain connects TRBV28 to TRBJ1-5; 7 positions agree with TRBD1. CDR3 length: 14 amino acids. V lost 1 base and J lost 7; bases outside the gene matches: 4. Germline CDR1 is MDHEN and CDR2 is SYDVKM. The CDR3 loop reads CASSLSQGNQPQHF. DNA of the CDR3: TGTGCCAGCAGTTTATCACAGGGGAACCAGCCCCAGCATTTT.

V is TRBV18 and J is TRBJ1-6; D may be TRBD1 (6 bases). The CDR3 sequence is 14 residues long. CDR1 is KGHSH and CDR2 is LQKENI in the germline V gene. Between the trimmed V and J ends, which lost 6 bases and 5 bases, there was a span of 11 bases. CDR3 protein: CASSGQSNNSPLHF. The DNA for the CDR3 is TGTGCCAGCTCCGGACAGTCTAATAATTCACCCCTCCACTTT. The whole variable domain, remainder taken from reference TRBV18 and TRBJ1-6, is NAGVMQNPRHLVRRRGQEARLRCSPMKGHSHVYWYRQLPEEGLKFMVYLQKENIIDESGMPKERFSAEFPKEGPSILRIQQVVRGDSAAYFCASSGQSNNSPLHFGNGTRLTVT.

This rearrangement joins TRBV27 to TRBJ1-1; possible D gene TRBD1, 5 bases. The CDR3 has 17 residues. V gave up 6 bases and J gave up 4 bases, with 24 bases separating them. Germline CDR1 reads MNHEY; CDR2 reads SMNVEV (reference sequence). The CDR3 DNA sequence: TGTGCCAGCAGCCCCTTAGTCCCCGGACAAAGGGGCACTGAAGCTTTCTTT. Its protein product is CASSPLVPGQRGTEAFF.

This chain uses TRBV10-3 with TRBJ1-6, with a weak D call TRBD1 (6 bases). CDR3 size: 14 residues. Germline V gene sequence: CDR1 ENHRY, CDR2 SYGVKD. Deletions cut 0 bases from V and 10 bases from J, with 10 bases between. The CDR3 nucleotides read TGTGCCATCAGTGAGTCTGGGGGCGGGTCACCCCTCCACTTT. Protein: CAISESGGGSPLHF.